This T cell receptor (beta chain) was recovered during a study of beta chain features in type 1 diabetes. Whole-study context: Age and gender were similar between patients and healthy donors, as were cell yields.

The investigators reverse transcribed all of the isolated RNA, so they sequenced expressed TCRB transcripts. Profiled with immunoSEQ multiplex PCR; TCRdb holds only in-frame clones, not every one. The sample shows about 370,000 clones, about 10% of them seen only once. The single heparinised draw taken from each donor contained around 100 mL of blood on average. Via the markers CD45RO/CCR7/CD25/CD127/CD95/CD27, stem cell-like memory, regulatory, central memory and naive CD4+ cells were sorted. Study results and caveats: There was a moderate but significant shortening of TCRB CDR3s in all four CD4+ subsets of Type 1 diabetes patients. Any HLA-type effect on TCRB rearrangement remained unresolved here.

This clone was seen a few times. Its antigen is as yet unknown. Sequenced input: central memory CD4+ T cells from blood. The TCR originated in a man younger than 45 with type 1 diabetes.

This chain's CDR3 is CASSFGQSYEQYF. Here the CDR3 DNA reads TGTGCCAGCAGCTTTGGACAGAGCTACGAGCAGTACTTC. This sequence joins TRBV7-9 and TRBJ2-7, with a tentative D call TRBD1 (6 bases). V dropped 3 bases and J dropped 3 bases, with 9 bases sitting between them. The CDR3 extends over 13 amino acids. Germline CDR1 SEHNR, CDR2 FQNEAQ (reference sequence).